These 22 T cell receptor beta chains originate from one sample sequenced in a study of blood T cells in healthy people across ages. For the second PCR, which ran for roughly 7 to 11 cycles, a sample-barcoded 5' primer and a J-beta primer mix were used. TCRdb reanalysed the 5' RACE reads using MiXCR and keeps one entry per CDR3 protein. The profile shows about 930,000 distinct CDR3 sequences, approximately 32% of them singletons. These sequences were also reported in another study, on T cells of mothers and their children.

Sequenced: blood. The receptors were sampled from a middle-aged woman in good health.

This clonotype turned up a few times. The chain employs TRBV6-7 and TRBJ2-6; the D call may be TRBD1 or TRBD2 (5 bases each). TRBV6-7 is designated an ORF whose function remains uncertain. The V end lost 6 bases, the J end lost 0 bases, and 21 bases lay between the germline ends. The CDR3 is 19 amino acids. CDR3 amino acids: CASSRDPRRLSSGANVLTF. The CDR3 nucleotides read TGTGCCAGCAGCCGGGACCCAAGGCGACTAAGCTCTGGGGCCAACGTCCTGACTTTC.

Note on this clonotype: A much larger clonotype is one base distant, so this may be a read error. The CDR3 DNA follows: TGCAGCGTTGATAGCATCAATGAGCAGTACTTC. Protein: CSVDSINEQYF. The genes are TRBV29-1 and TRBJ2-1; D is ambiguous. The J call may be wrong; the DNA end is better matched by TRBJ2-7. Looked up from germline, CDR1 is SQVTM and CDR2 is ANQGSEA. This CDR3 has 11 residues.

The CDR3: CASSSGANIQYF. CDR3 nucleotide sequence: TGTGCCAGCTCATCCGGGGCAAACATTCAGTACTTC. The V call is TRBV2, the J call TRBJ2-4; D may correspond to TRBD1 or TRBD2 (5 bases each). The CDR3 has 12 residues. The V end lost 8 bases, the J end lost 6 bases, and 11 bases lay between the germline ends. Germline-derived CDR1 and CDR2 are SNHLY and FYNNEI.

This clonotype came up a few times. The chain is built from TRBV3-1 and TRBJ1-2; 8 bases map to TRBD1. With 6 bases clipped from V and 6 bases from J, the junction kept 12 bases outside the gene matches. This CDR3 contains 15 residues. Germline CDR1 reads LGHDT; CDR2 reads YNNKEL (reference sequence). The CDR3 sequence is CASRRNGQGFNGYTF. Written as DNA, the CDR3 is TGTGCCAGCAGGAGGAACGGACAGGGATTCAATGGCTACACCTTC.

Turning to this clonotype: Given a much more abundant clone one base away, this may be a read error. The conserved closing phenylalanine or tryptophan is absent in this CDR3, likely reflecting a read error. The chain has TRBV6-2 or TRBV6-3 and TRBJ2-7; 9 bases map to TRBD2. In germline, CDR1 is MNHEY, CDR2 SVGEGT. V lost 6 bases, J lost 2 bases, and 8 bases stayed unmatched. CDR3 length: 15 amino acids. In nucleotides, the CDR3 is TGTGCCAGCAGCACCCATAGCGGGGGAGCCTACGAGCAGTACTAC. Its protein product is CASSTHSGGAYEQYY.

This clonotype was detected ten times or more. The chain uses TRBV12-3 or TRBV12-4 and TRBJ1-2, with 10 bases lining up with TRBD1. J was trimmed by 6 bases and V by 2 bases; bases with no gene match: 6. This CDR3 contains 15 residues. CDR3 sequence: CASSLTGTGENGYTF. The CDR3 nucleotides read TGTGCCAGCAGTTTAACCGGGACAGGGGAGAATGGCTACACCTTC.

This clonotype was observed a handful of times. The chain couples TRBV11-2 to TRBJ1-1, with D unclear. Trimming took off 8 bases at V and 5 bases at J, with 12 bases between the two ends. The CDR3 has 12 residues. Germline assignment: CDR1 SGHAT and CDR2 FQNNGV. CDR3 region: CASSKGGTEAFF. DNA for the CDR3: TGTGCCAGCTCGAAAGGAGGGACTGAAGCTTTCTTT.

The chain uses TRBV7-3 and TRBJ1-2, with unresolved D. With 6 bases removed from V and 7 bases from J, the gap between germline ends came to 15 bases. Germline values: CDR1 SGHTA, CDR2 FQGTGA. This CDR3 comprises 13 residues. In DNA form, the CDR3 reads TGTGCCAGCAGTCTCGAAGTAGCCTCTGGCTACACCTTC. Its translation is CASSLEVASGYTF.

V gene TRBV12-3 or TRBV12-4 combines with J gene TRBJ1-2; D uncertain. V was shortened by 6 bases and J by 10 bases, with 18 bases between the two germline ends. The CDR3 has 13 residues. CDR3 nucleotides: TGTGCCAGCAGCCTCGGGCCAATCAATTTCTACACCTTC. Translating it yields CASSLGPINFYTF.

To note about this clonotype: Just one base apart from a much larger clone, this may be a read error. The genes are TRBV5-1 and TRBJ1-2, with D unclear. V was cut by 4 bases and J by 4 bases, with 11 bases left in between. This CDR3 has 13 residues. Germline CDR1 is SGHRS and CDR2 is YFSETQ. CDR3 amino acids: CASSHDGVYGYTF. DNA for the CDR3: TGCGCCAGCAGCCACGACGGGGTCTATGGCTACACCTTC.

The chain links TRBV20-1 to TRBJ2-3, with 12 nucleotides matching TRBD2. In germline, CDR1 is DFQATT, CDR2 SNEGSKA (reference sequence). With 3 bases clipped from V and 4 bases from J, the junction kept 8 bases outside the gene matches. The CDR3 contains 16 residues. CDR3 residues: CSASGLAGPMADTQYF. For the CDR3, the DNA is TGCAGTGCTAGCGGACTAGCGGGGCCGATGGCAGATACGCAGTATTTT.

This clonotype was detected many times. V gene TRBV20-1 combines with J gene TRBJ2-3; D is uncertain. V was clipped by 0 bases and J by 1 base, with 11 bases between them. This CDR3 is 15 amino acids long. Per the germline V gene, CDR1 is DFQATT and CDR2 is SNEGSKA (reference sequence). In DNA, the CDR3 is TGCAGTGCTAGAGATCCCCGCCAGGGCACAGATACGCAGTATTTT. This encodes CSARDPRQGTDTQYF.

This clonotype was counted only a few times. The rearrangement joins TRBV7-9 to TRBJ1-5; D is uncertain. Germline V CDR1 and CDR2: SEHNR, FQNEAQ (reference sequence). Trimming took off 5 bases at V and 0 bases at J, with 8 bases between the two ends. There are 14 residues in the CDR3. The DNA for the CDR3 is TGTGCCAGCAGCCTTTCCGTTAGCAATCAGCCCCAGCATTTT. Translated: CASSLSVSNQPQHF.

J is TRBJ2-3 and V is TRBV7-9; D not resolved. CDR3 length: 15 residues. Per the germline V gene, CDR1 is SEHNR and CDR2 is FQNEAQ (reference sequence). V lost 0 bases, J lost 2 bases, and 9 bases lay in between. The CDR3 loop is CASSLAEVSTDTQYF. CDR3 bases: TGTGCCAGCAGCTTAGCCGAGGTTTCCACAGATACGCAGTATTTT.

This chain joins TRBV12-3 or TRBV12-4 and TRBJ2-4, with TRBD2 as a possible D gene (6 bases). Trimming took 6 bases from V and 8 from J, leaving 17 bases between them. The CDR3 runs 14 residues. The CDR3 loop is CASSRGAYRDIQYF. The CDR3 nucleotides are TGTGCCAGCAGCCGCGGGGCGTACCGGGACATTCAGTACTTC.

This clonotype occurred many times. V gene TRBV7-2 combines with J gene TRBJ1-4; TRBD1 matches at 9 bases. Germline assignment: CDR1 SGHTA and CDR2 FQGNSA. V dropped 5 bases and J dropped 0; count of bases not matched to a gene: 7. This CDR3 contains 17 residues. The CDR3 loop is CASSQGRDRATNEKLFF. CDR3 coding DNA: TGTGCCAGCAGCCAGGGGCGGGACAGGGCAACTAATGAAAAACTGTTTTTT.

This chain joins TRBV5-8 and TRBJ1-2; unclear D gene. The CDR3 is 12 residues long. CDR1 SGHTS and CDR2 YDEGEE come from the germline V gene. V shed 4 bases and J shed 5 bases, with 9 bases lying between them. DNA of the CDR3: TGTGCCAGCAGCGAGAATTTATATGGCTACACCTTC. Protein product: CASSENLYGYTF.

In its sample, this clonotype was seen many times. The V gene is TRBV28, the J gene TRBJ2-4; no clear D gene. With 5 bases removed from V and 4 bases from J, the gap between germline ends came to 15 bases. The germline gives CDR1 MDHEN, CDR2 SYDVKM. The CDR3 sequence is 15 residues long. CDR3 coding DNA: TGTGCCAGCAGTCCCCGCTTGGCGGAGAAAAACATTCAGTACTTC. Encoded protein: CASSPRLAEKNIQYF.

The J gene is TRBJ2-1, the V gene TRBV12-3 or TRBV12-4; D gene unclear. This CDR3 region has 11 residues. The V gene lost 3 bases and the J gene lost 8 bases, with 5 bases spanning the gap. The DNA for the CDR3 is TGTGCCAGCAGTTTCCGTCATGAGCAGTTCTTC. Translated, it gives CASSFRHEQFF.

This clonotype was counted only a few times. V usage is TRBV30 and J usage is TRBJ1-3; D not certain. The V end lost 0 bases, the J end lost 0 bases, and 15 bases lay between the germline ends. Per the germline V gene, CDR1 is GTSNPN and CDR2 is SVGIG (reference sequence). This CDR3 spans 17 amino acids. CDR3 sequence: CAWSVGLLSLSGNTIYF. The CDR3 DNA is TGTGCCTGGAGTGTAGGACTGCTTAGCCTCTCTGGAAACACCATATATTTT.

The chain carries TRBV25-1 and TRBJ2-3, with 9 bases fitting TRBD1. The trim removed 6 bases at V and 2 bases at J, leaving 12 bases unmatched. Germline V gives CDR1 MGHDK, CDR2 SYGVNS. The CDR3 has 17 amino acids. The CDR3 bases are TGTGCCAGCAGCTCACCGCCCGGGACAGGGACCACAGATACGCAGTATTTT. Residues: CASSSPPGTGTTDTQYF.

This clonotype was counted only a few times. The chain employs TRBV12-3 or TRBV12-4 and TRBJ1-1, with D possibly matching TRBD1 (6 bases). Trimming removed 3 bases from V and 7 bases from J, with 12 bases in between. The CDR3 extends over 13 amino acids. This chain's CDR3 is CASSLDSYNEAFF. The DNA for the CDR3 is TGTGCCAGCAGTTTGGACAGCTATAATGAAGCTTTCTTT.